This TCR beta chain is drawn from a study of blood T cell repertoires in COVID-19. As for the study in general: Italy, Spain and the United States were the sources of the convalescent and acute COVID-19 samples. T cells, B-cell-depleted T cells, or PBMCs supplied cDNA or gDNA.

The germline gives CDR1 MNHEY, CDR2 SVGAGI. The V and J ends lost 8 bases and 0 bases respectively, with 5 bases between them. The CDR3 covers 13 residues. The data were produced by immunoSEQ multiplex PCR, yet TCRdb's version contains in-frame clones alone and is incomplete. The sample lists around 200,000 clones; about 77% were seen once. The chain has TRBV6-5 and TRBJ2-6; D call uncertain. The source material was peripheral blood. The source of this sequence is a woman of 80 years or more with active or convalescent COVID-19. The DNA for the CDR3 is TGTGCCAGCCGAGGCTCTGGGGCCAACGTCCTGACTTTC. Its translation: CASRGSGANVLTF.